This is a list of T cell receptor beta chains from one sample in a study of cytomegalovirus exposure and HLA in healthy donors. Profiled with immunoSEQ multiplex PCR; TCRdb holds only in-frame clones, not every one. Of tens of thousands of clones in the sample, roughly three fifths were seen once. Input material: PBMCs. All receptors derive from a man in his thirties or forties in good health and CMV-seronegative. Each CDR3 is given with its conserved first and last residue. The D gene is left open where the match is weak. A clone size is listed for some rows: how often the clone was seen (once, few, many), or a class if it is expanded.

D	V	size	J	CDR3	DNA
-	TRBV5-1	-	TRBJ2-2	CASRALAGRTANTGELFF	TGCGCCAGCAGAGCGCTCGCCGGGCGGACAGCAAACACCGGGGAGCTGTTTTTT
-	TRBV7-9	-	TRBJ1-4	CASSSQTGLNEKLFF	TGTGCCAGCAGCTCTCAGACAGGATTAAATGAAAAACTGTTTTTT
-	TRBV5-1	-	TRBJ2-7	CASSLYGLFFTYEQYF	TGCGCCAGCAGCTTGTACGGACTCTTTTTTACCTACGAGCAGTACTTC
-	TRBV27	-	TRBJ1-2	CASSPRTGHAYGYTF	TGTGCCAGCAGTCCCCGAACGGGACACGCATATGGCTACACCTTC
TRBD2	TRBV5-8	-	TRBJ2-7	CASSFWLAGEHEQYF	TGTGCCAGCAGCTTTTGGCTAGCGGGAGAACACGAGCAGTACTTC
TRBD2	TRBV6-5	once	TRBJ2-7	CASSYGGGTYEQYF	TGTGCCAGCAGTTACGGCGGGGGGACATACGAGCAGTACTTC
-	TRBV6-1	-	TRBJ2-7	CASSLGWSYEQYF	TGTGCCAGCAGTCTGGGTTGGAGCTACGAGCAGTACTTC
-	TRBV7-2	-	TRBJ2-2	CASTVSNTGELFF	TGTGCCAGCACCGTATCGAACACCGGGGAGCTGTTTTTT
TRBD1	TRBV2	-	TRBJ1-6	CASSEASSGQVSYNSPLHF	TGTGCCAGCAGTGAAGCCAGCTCGGGACAGGTTTCTTATAATTCACCCCTCCACTTT
TRBD2	TRBV7-9	-	TRBJ2-3	CASSLSGWRGKKSTDTQYF	TGTGCCAGCAGCCTGTCGGGGTGGCGGGGGAAAAAGTCCACAGATACGCAGTATTTT
-	TRBV4-2	-	TRBJ2-7	CASSQVSGPYEQYF	TGTGCCAGCAGCCAAGTGTCAGGGCCCTACGAGCAGTACTTC
-	TRBV5-6	-	TRBJ2-3	CASSLWARADTQYF	TGTGCCAGCAGCTTGTGGGCACGCGCCGATACGCAGTATTTT
TRBD1	TRBV10-2	-	TRBJ1-5	CASRPGQGPGQPQHF	TGCGCCAGCAGACCTGGACAGGGCCCGGGTCAGCCCCAGCATTTT
-	TRBV7-9	-	TRBJ2-1	CSSSLIGIEQFF	TGTTCCAGCAGCTTAATCGGGATCGAGCAGTTCTTC
-	TRBV5-1	-	TRBJ1-5	CASRPGTAYSNQPQHF	TGCGCCAGCAGACCCGGGACTGCTTATAGCAATCAGCCCCAGCATTTT
-	TRBV4-1	few	TRBJ2-3	CASSQGPGTDTQYF	TGCGCCAGCAGCCAAGGCCCGGGAACAGATACGCAGTATTTT
TRBD1	TRBV4-1	-	TRBJ2-3	CASSPGTGGITDTQYF	TGCGCCAGCAGCCCAGGGACAGGGGGGATCACAGATACGCAGTATTTT
-	TRBV7-9	few	TRBJ1-2	CASSLSENYGYTF	TGTGCCAGCAGCTTGTCCGAGAACTATGGCTACACCTTC
TRBD1	TRBV29-1	-	TRBJ2-1	CSARDRYPPNEQFF	TGCAGCGCACGGGACAGATACCCTCCCAATGAGCAGTTCTTC
TRBD1	TRBV10-3	once	TRBJ1-1	CAIGTGSFTNTEAFF	TGTGCCATAGGGACAGGCTCATTTACCAACACTGAAGCTTTCTTT
-	TRBV7-9	-	TRBJ1-1	CASSLGGQTEAFF	TGTGCCAGCAGCTTAGGGGGGCAGACTGAAGCTTTCTTT
-	TRBV15	-	TRBJ2-7	CATMGNSYEQYF	TGTGCCACTATGGGCAACTCCTACGAGCAGTACTTC
-	TRBV19	-	TRBJ1-5	CASTSGGRSNQPQHF	TGTGCCAGTACCTCGGGTGGTCGTAGCAATCAGCCCCAGCATTTT
TRBD2	TRBV7-6	-	TRBJ2-1	CASSLGLAGFNEQFF	TGTGCCAGCAGCTTAGGACTAGCGGGTTTCAATGAGCAGTTCTTC
-	TRBV7-3	few	TRBJ2-2	CASGGASTDTGELFF	TGTGCCAGTGGGGGCGCATCAACGGACACCGGGGAGCTGTTTTTT
-	TRBV27	-	TRBJ1-5	CASSFRNQPQHF	TGTGCCAGCAGTTTTCGTAATCAGCCCCAGCATTTT
TRBD1	TRBV11-2	-	TRBJ1-2	CASSSVRDRINYGYTF	TGTGCCAGCAGCTCCGTACGGGACAGAATTAACTATGGCTACACCTTC
TRBD1	TRBV5-1	-	TRBJ1-6	CASTFTGGAINSPLHF	TGCGCCAGTACTTTCACAGGGGGCGCGATTAATTCACCCCTCCACTTT
-	TRBV4-1	once	TRBJ2-5	CASSQVQAETQYF	TGCGCCAGCAGCCAAGTACAGGCAGAGACCCAGTACTTC
TRBD1	TRBV29-1	once	TRBJ1-4	CSARGLGDEKLFF	TGCAGCGCCAGGGGGCTAGGGGATGAAAAACTGTTTTTT
-	TRBV27	-	TRBJ2-2	CASSSGGLTGELFF	TGTGCCAGCAGTTCTGGCGGCCTCACCGGGGAGCTGTTTTTT
TRBD1	TRBV7-9	-	TRBJ2-7	CASSFRDRPYEQYF	TGTGCCAGCAGCTTCCGGGACAGGCCCTACGAGCAGTACTTC
-	TRBV7-6	-	TRBJ2-1	CASSPGPSDEQFF	TGTGCCAGCAGCCCCGGTCCTTCCGATGAGCAGTTCTTC
-	TRBV19	-	TRBJ1-5	CASSPTGINQPQHF	TGTGCCAGTAGTCCCACAGGGATCAATCAGCCCCAGCATTTT
TRBD1	TRBV28	-	TRBJ1-3	CARTPPTGGRNTIYF	TGTGCCAGGACCCCCCCAACAGGGGGTAGAAACACCATATATTTT
TRBD2	TRBV5-1	-	TRBJ2-7	CASSRWREGLVEQYF	TGCGCCAGCAGCCGGTGGCGGGAGGGCCTTGTCGAGCAGTACTTC
TRBD1	TRBV15	-	TRBJ1-4	CATRGGGLATNEKLFF	TGTGCCACCAGAGGAGGGGGCCTTGCAACTAATGAAAAACTGTTTTTT
-	TRBV9	-	TRBJ1-1	CASSVFVSGLNTEAFF	TGTGCCAGCAGCGTTTTCGTATCGGGGTTGAACACTGAAGCTTTCTTT
TRBD2	TRBV19	once	TRBJ2-5	CASSLGLARETQYF	TGTGCCAGTAGTCTTGGACTAGCCCGGGAGACCCAGTACTTC
TRBD1	TRBV19	-	TRBJ2-7	CASTMTGGTYEQYF	TGTGCCAGTACGATGACAGGGGGCACGTACGAGCAGTACTTC
TRBD1	TRBV7-3	-	TRBJ1-2	CASSFRGQDGYTF	TGTGCCAGCAGCTTTAGGGGGCAAGATGGCTACACCTTC
-	TRBV5-4	-	TRBJ2-3	CASSWSGPSTDTQYF	TGTGCCAGCAGCTGGAGCGGGCCTAGCACAGATACGCAGTATTTT
TRBD2	TRBV10-1	-	TRBJ2-4	CASSLAGGADIQYF	TGCGCCAGCAGTCTAGCGGGAGGCGCAGACATTCAGTACTTC
TRBD1	TRBV6-7	-	TRBJ2-3	CVAGTQSTGDGTQYF	TGTGTCGCGGGCACTCAGTCGACAGGGGACGGTACGCAGTATTTT
-	TRBV9	-	TRBJ1-3	CASSARDRLYF	TGTGCCAGCAGCGCCAGAGACAGACTATATTTT
TRBD2	TRBV2	-	TRBJ2-3	CASWGVLWGGDPDTQYF	TGTGCCAGCTGGGGAGTTTTATGGGGGGGGGACCCAGATACGCAGTATTTT
TRBD2	TRBV5-1	-	TRBJ2-5	CASSLMASGETQYF	TGCGCCAGCAGCTTGATGGCTAGCGGAGAGACCCAGTACTTC
-	TRBV5-4	-	TRBJ1-4	CASSLQGSEKLFF	TGTGCCAGCAGCTTGCAAGGGAGTGAAAAACTGTTTTTT
TRBD1	TRBV5-1	-	TRBJ1-5	CASSLDRGSNQPQHF	TGCGCCAGCAGCTTGGACAGGGGTAGCAATCAGCCCCAGCATTTT